This T cell receptor beta chain stems from a study of cytomegalovirus exposure and HLA in healthy donors. In the study overall: Earlier results showed approximately 110 million unique TCR beta sequences derived from about 179 million T cells.

Each of the donors was a healthy bone marrow donor. Primers for the PCR totalled 60 Vbeta and 13 Jbeta. Clones were sequenced by immunoSEQ multiplex PCR, and TCRdb holds only the in-frame ones, with some missing. The data show about 140,000 clones, less than 80% seen once. Points from the study as a whole: CMV serostatus stood as the only immune exposure information on hand.

Regarding this clone: Antigen: not known.

This CDR3 has 14 residues. From germline, CDR1 is SGHRS and CDR2 YFSETQ. V lost 1 base, J lost 3 bases, and 11 bases lay in between. The TCR comes from a man between 40 and 49 years old in good health and CMV-seropositive. The specimen was PBMCs. The chain couples TRBV5-1 to TRBJ2-7; D possibly corresponds to TRBD1 (6 bases). Here the CDR3 DNA reads TGCGCCAGCAGCTTGAAATGGGACAACTACGAGCAGTACTTC. It translates to CASSLKWDNYEQYF.